This T cell receptor beta chain is from a study of T cell responses to AZD1222 COVID-19 vaccine. Study results and limitations: Vaccination with two AZD1222 doses was followed by a rise in Spike-specific TCR breadth and depth. Females outnumbered males among donors, who were mostly white British; clonal diversity was possibly underestimated.

The germline V and J ends were trimmed by 3 bases and 10 bases, with 7 bases remaining between them. CDR3 size: 12 residues. As for this clone: Its specificity is not known.

Measured with immunoSEQ multiplex PCR; TCRdb has only the in-frame clones, and not every one. The sample has fewer than 95,000 clones; around 91% are singletons. This chain links TRBV12-3 or TRBV12-4 with TRBJ1-6, with a tentative D call TRBD1 (5 bases). The starting material was peripheral blood, obtained 28 days after the second AZD1222 dose. This receptor was obtained from an adult who received the AZD1222 COVID-19 vaccine. The CDR3 region is CASSFGGSPLHF. The CDR3 DNA reads TGTGCCAGCAGTTTCGGGGGATCACCCCTCCACTTT.